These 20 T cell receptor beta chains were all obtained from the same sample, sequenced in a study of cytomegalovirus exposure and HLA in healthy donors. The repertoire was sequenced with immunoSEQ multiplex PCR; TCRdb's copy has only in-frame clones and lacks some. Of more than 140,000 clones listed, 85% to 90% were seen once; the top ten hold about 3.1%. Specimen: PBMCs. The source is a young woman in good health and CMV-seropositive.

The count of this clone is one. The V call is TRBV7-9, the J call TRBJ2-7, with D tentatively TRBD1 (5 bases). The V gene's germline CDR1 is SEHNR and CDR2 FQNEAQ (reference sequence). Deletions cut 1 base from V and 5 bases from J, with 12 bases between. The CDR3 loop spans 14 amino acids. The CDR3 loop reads CASSLGVGRDEQYF. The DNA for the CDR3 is TGTGCCAGCAGCTTAGGAGTAGGCAGGGACGAGCAGTACTTC.

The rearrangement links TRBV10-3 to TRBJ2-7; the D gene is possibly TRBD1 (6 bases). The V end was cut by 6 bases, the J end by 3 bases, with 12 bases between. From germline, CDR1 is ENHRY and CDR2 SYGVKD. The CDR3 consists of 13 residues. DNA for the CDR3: TGTGCCATCAGCCGGGACATCAACTACGAGCAGTACTTC. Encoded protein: CAISRDINYEQYF.

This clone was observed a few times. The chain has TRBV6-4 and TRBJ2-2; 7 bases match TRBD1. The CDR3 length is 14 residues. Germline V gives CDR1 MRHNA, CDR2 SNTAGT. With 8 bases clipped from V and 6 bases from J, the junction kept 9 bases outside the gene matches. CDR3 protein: CASHAPGQAGELFF. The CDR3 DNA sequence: TGTGCCAGCCACGCGCCCGGACAGGCCGGGGAGCTGTTTTTT.

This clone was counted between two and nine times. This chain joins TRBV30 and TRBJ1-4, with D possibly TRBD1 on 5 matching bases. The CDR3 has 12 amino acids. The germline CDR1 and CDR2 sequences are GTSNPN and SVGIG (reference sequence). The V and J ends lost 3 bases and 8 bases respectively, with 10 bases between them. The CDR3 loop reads CAWSEGREKLFF. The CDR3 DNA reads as TGTGCCTGGAGCGAGGGGAGGGAAAAACTGTTTTTT.

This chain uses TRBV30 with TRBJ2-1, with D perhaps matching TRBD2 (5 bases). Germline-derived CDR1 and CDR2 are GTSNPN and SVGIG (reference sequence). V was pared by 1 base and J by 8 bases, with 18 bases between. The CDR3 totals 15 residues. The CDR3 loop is CAWSGLSAYVDEQFF. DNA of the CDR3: TGTGCCTGGAGTGGACTATCCGCCTATGTGGATGAGCAGTTCTTC.

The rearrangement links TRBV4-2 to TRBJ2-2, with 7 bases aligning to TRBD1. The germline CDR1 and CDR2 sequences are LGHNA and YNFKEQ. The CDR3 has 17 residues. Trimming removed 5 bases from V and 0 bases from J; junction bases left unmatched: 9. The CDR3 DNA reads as TGTGCCAGCAGCGTAAGAAACAGGGGCGCGAACACCGGGGAGCTGTTTTTT. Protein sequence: CASSVRNRGANTGELFF.

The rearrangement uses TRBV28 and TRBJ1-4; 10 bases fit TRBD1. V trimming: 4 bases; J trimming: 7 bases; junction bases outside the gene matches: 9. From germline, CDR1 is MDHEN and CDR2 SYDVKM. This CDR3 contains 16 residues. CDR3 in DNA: TGTGCCAGCAGTTCCGATATCAGGGACAGGGGTGAAAAACTGTTTTTT. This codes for CASSSDIRDRGEKLFF.

The CDR3 nucleotides read TGTGCCAGCAGTGGCCGGGACAGGGGGATACATGAGCAGTTCTTC. It encodes CASSGRDRGIHEQFF. The chain combines TRBV6-1 with TRBJ2-1; 11 nucleotides match TRBD1. The J segment lost 8 bases and the V segment lost 4 bases, leaving 7 bases of the junction unmatched. CDR1 and CDR2 from the germline V gene are MNHNS and SASEGT. The CDR3 totals 15 residues.

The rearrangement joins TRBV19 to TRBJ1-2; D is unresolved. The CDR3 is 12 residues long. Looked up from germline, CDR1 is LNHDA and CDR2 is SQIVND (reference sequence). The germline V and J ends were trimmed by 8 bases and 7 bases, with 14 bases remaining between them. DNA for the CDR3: TGTGCCAGTCGCCCAGGTTCTGGTGGCTACACCTTC. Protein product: CASRPGSGGYTF.

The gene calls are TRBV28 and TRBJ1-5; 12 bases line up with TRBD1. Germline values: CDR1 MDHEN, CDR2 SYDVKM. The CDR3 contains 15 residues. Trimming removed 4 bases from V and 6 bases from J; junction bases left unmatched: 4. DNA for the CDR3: TGTGCCAGCAGTTCTGGGACAGGGGGCAGTCAGCCCCAGCATTTT. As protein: CASSSGTGGSQPQHF.

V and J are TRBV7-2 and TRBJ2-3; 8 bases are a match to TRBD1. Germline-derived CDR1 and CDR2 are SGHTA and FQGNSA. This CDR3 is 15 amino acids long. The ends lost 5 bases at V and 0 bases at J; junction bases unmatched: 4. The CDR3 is CASSPTGASTDTQYF. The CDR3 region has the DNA TGTGCCAGCAGCCCGACAGGGGCTAGCACAGATACGCAGTATTTT.

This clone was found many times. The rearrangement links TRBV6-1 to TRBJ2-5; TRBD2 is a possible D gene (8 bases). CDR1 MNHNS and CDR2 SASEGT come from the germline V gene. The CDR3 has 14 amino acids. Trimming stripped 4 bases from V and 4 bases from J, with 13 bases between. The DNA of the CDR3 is TGTGCCAGCAGTGCAGGGGGACTAGGAGAGACCCAGTACTTC. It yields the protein CASSAGGLGETQYF.

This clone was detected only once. The CDR3: CSVEVANYGYTF. CDR3 coding DNA: TGCAGCGTTGAAGTGGCAAACTATGGCTACACCTTC. The V gene is TRBV29-1, the J gene TRBJ1-2; D unresolved. Per the germline V gene, CDR1 is SQVTM and CDR2 is ANQGSEA. V was cut by 1 base and J by 2 bases, with 5 bases left in between. The CDR3 extends over 12 amino acids.

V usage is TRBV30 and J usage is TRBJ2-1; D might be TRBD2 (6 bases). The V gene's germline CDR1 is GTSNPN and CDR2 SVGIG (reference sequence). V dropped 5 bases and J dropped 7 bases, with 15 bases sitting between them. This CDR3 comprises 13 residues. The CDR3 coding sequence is TGTGCCTGGGGCAAGTCTAGCGTTAATGAGCAGTTCTTC. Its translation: CAWGKSSVNEQFF.

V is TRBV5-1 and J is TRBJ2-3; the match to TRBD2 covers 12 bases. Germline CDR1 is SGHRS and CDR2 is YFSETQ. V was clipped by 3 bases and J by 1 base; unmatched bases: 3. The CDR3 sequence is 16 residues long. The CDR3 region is CASSSRTSGGTDTQYF. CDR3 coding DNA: TGCGCCAGCAGCTCAAGGACTAGCGGGGGCACAGATACGCAGTATTTT.

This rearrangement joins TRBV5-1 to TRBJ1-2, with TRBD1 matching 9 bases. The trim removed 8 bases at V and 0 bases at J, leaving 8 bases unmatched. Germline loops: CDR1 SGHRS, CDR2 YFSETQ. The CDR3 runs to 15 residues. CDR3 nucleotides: TGCGCCAGTCAGACCGGGACAGGGCCTAACTATGGCTACACCTTC. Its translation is CASQTGTGPNYGYTF.

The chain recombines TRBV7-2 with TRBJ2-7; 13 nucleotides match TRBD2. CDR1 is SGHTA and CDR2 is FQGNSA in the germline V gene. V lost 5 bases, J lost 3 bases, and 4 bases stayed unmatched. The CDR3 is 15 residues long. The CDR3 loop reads CASSRGLAGVYEQYF. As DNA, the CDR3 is TGTGCCAGCAGCCGCGGACTAGCGGGAGTCTACGAGCAGTACTTC.

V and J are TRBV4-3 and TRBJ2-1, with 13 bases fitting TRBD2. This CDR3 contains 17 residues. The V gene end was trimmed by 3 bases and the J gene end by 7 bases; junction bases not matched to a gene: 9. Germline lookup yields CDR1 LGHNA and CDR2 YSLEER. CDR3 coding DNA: TGCGCCAGCAGCCAGGGACTAGCGGGAATCCGCCCAAATGAGCAGTTCTTC. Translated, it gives CASSQGLAGIRPNEQFF.

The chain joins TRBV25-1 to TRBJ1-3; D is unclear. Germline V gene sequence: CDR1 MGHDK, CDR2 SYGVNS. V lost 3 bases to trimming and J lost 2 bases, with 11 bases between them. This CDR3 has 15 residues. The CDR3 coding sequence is TGTGCCAGCAGTGACCGAGGGTTCACTGGAAACACCATATATTTT. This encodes CASSDRGFTGNTIYF.

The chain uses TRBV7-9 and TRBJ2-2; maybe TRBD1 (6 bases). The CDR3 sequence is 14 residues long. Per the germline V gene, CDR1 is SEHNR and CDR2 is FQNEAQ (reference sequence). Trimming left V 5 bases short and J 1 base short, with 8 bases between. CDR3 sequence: CASSPGVNTGELFF. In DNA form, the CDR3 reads TGTGCCAGCAGCCCAGGGGTGAACACCGGGGAGCTGTTTTTT. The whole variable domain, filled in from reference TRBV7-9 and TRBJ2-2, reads DTGVSQNPRHKITKRGQNVTFRCDPISEHNRLYWYRQTLGQGPEFLTYFQNEAQLEKSRLLSDRFSAERPKGSFSTLEIQRTEQGDSAMYLCASSPGVNTGELFFGEGSRLTVL.